Below, one T cell receptor (beta chain) is given with its context. This record belongs to a study of blood T cell repertoires in COVID-19. This table comes from immunoSEQ multiplex PCR, and its TCRdb copy is limited to in-frame clones, with some not included. Seen here are fewer than 350,000 clones, roughly nine tenths observed once, and the top ten hold about 8.8%. This CDR3 region has 16 residues. In germline, CDR1 is LGHDT, CDR2 YNNKEL (reference sequence). Trimming took off 1 base at V and 2 bases at J, with 12 bases between the two ends. The source is a middle-aged man with active or convalescent COVID-19. The source material was peripheral blood. This chain connects TRBV3-1 (or the pseudogene TRBV3-2) to TRBJ2-1; maybe TRBD2 (6 bases). CDR3 bases: TGTGCCAGCAGCCAAGGTGCAGTAGCGGCCTACAATGAGCAGTTCTTC. Protein sequence: CASSQGAVAAYNEQFF.